This TCR beta chain came from a study of blood T cell repertoires in COVID-19. Study background: Donors in the United States, Italy and Spain gave samples during acute or convalescent COVID-19.

Under the authors' procedure: By means of reference gene primer amplification, nucleated cell counts were estimated. Measured with immunoSEQ multiplex PCR; TCRdb has only the in-frame clones, and not every one. V and J calls and clone size are those listed in that table; D and trimming were worked out from the DNA. The table shows 200,000 to 250,000 clones, with approximately 90% occurring only once. V was pared by 6 bases and J by 5 bases, with 13 bases of the junction left unmatched. The CDR3 extends over 17 amino acids. Germline lookup yields CDR1 MDHEN and CDR2 SYDVKM. This chain uses TRBV28 with TRBJ1-1; TRBD1 matches 12 bases. This TCR came from a man between 65 and 80 years old with acute or convalescent COVID-19. The sequenced sample was peripheral blood. CDR3 bases: TGTGCCAGCAGGCTATTACCGGGACAGGGGGCGCGGACTGAAGCTTTCTTT. Amino acids: CASRLLPGQGARTEAFF.